This TCR beta chain originates from a study of blood T cell repertoires in COVID-19. V lost 7 bases, J lost 2 bases, and 18 bases lay in between. The CDR3 sequence is 16 residues long. Germline V CDR1 and CDR2: MNHEY, SMNVEV (reference sequence). Some clones are missing from TCRdb's copy, which holds only in-frame ones; the method was immunoSEQ multiplex PCR. This repertoire shows over 130,000 clones, approximately 83% found once; its top ten account for 4%. The chain combines TRBV27 with TRBJ1-5, with D maybe TRBD1 (6 bases). The clonotype originates from a woman aged 55 to 70 with acute or convalescent COVID-19. Material: peripheral blood. Here the CDR3 DNA reads TGTGCCAGCAAACAACTTGGACAGCCAGGCAATCAGCCCCAGCATTTT. Translation: CASKQLGQPGNQPQHF.